Listed below are T cell receptor beta chains from one sample, sequenced in a study of blood T cell repertoires in COVID-19. Produced via immunoSEQ multiplex PCR; TCRdb's table is partial and in-frame only. The sample consists of tens of thousands of clones, about 90% of them appearing once. Input material: peripheral blood. The receptors were sampled from a human donor in a cohort sampled during active COVID-19. CDR3s include the opening cysteine and the closing phenylalanine or tryptophan. The D gene is left open where the match is weak.

V	length	J	D	DNA	CDR3
TRBV27	15	TRBJ2-7	NA	TGTGCCAGCCGCCTTCAGGGAGGTGGTACCTACGAGCAGTACTTC	CASRLQGGGTYEQYF
TRBV15	20	TRBJ2-3	TRBD2	TGTGCCACCAGCAGAGATAGGTTAGGACTAGCGGACTCTAGCACAGATACGCAGTATTTT	CATSRDRLGLADSSTDTQYF
TRBV3-1/TRBV3-2	16	TRBJ2-3	TRBD2	TGTGCCAGCAGCCAAGATAACGGGAGGCCCACGGATACGCAGTATTTT	CASSQDNGRPTDTQYF
TRBV11-2	19	TRBJ2-3	TRBD2	TGTGCCAGCAGCTTAGACGCAAACCGGGTACTAGCGGGGTCAGATACGCAGTATTTT	CASSLDANRVLAGSDTQYF
TRBV19	16	TRBJ2-1	TRBD2	TGTGCCAGTAGTATCGGGCCTAGCGGGAGGGGCGATGAGCAGTTCTTC	CASSIGPSGRGDEQFF
TRBV13	17	TRBJ2-1	TRBD2	TGTGCCAGCAGCTTAGAATTCGGGTTACGGGGGGGCAATGAGCAGTTCTTC	CASSLEFGLRGGNEQFF
TRBV5-6	14	TRBJ2-1	NA	TGTGCCAGCAGCCGGGGTAAATCCTACAATGAGCAGTTCTTC	CASSRGKSYNEQFF
TRBV18	16	TRBJ2-1	NA	TGTGCCAGCTCACCACTGCGGGTAGACGGGAACAATGAGCAGTTCTTC	CASSPLRVDGNNEQFF
TRBV3-1/TRBV3-2	15	TRBJ2-7	NA	TGTGCCAGCAGCCACATTCCCGGGGACAACTACGAGCAGTACTTC	CASSHIPGDNYEQYF
TRBV6-2/TRBV6-3	18	TRBJ1-5	TRBD1	TGTGCCAGCAGTTACTCAAGCCAAGACAGGGGTTTAAGTCAGCCCCAGCATTTT	CASSYSSQDRGLSQPQHF
TRBV10-3	14	TRBJ1-1	TRBD1	TGTGCCATCAGTCCCTCACAGGGGGACACTGAAGCTTTCTTT	CAISPSQGDTEAFF
TRBV9	14	TRBJ1-1	NA	TGTGCCAGCAGCGTTAGTCAGGTGAACACTGAAGCTTTCTTT	CASSVSQVNTEAFF
TRBV24-1	15	TRBJ1-1	NA	TGTGCCACCAGTGATTCCCGACAGTTCCACACTGAAGCTTTCTTT	CATSDSRQFHTEAFF
TRBV30	14	TRBJ1-4	TRBD1	TGTGCCTGGAGTGGGGGACAGGGTCGGGAAAAACTGTTTTTT	CAWSGGQGREKLFF
TRBV19	13	TRBJ2-5	TRBD2	TGTGCCACGAGCGGGGCCCGCAAAGAGACCCAGTACTTC	CATSGARKETQYF
TRBV2	12	TRBJ1-1	NA	TGTGCCAGCAGTACAGCGAACACTGAAGCTTTCTTT	CASSTANTEAFF
TRBV27	16	TRBJ2-7	TRBD2	TGTGCCAGCAATTCCCTAAGAGCGGGAGCACTACGAGAGCAGTACTTC	CASNSLRAGALREQYF
TRBV7-8	18	TRBJ2-5	TRBD2	TGTGCCAGCAGCCCCAATCGGGCTAGCGGGAGTAGGCAAGAGACCCAGTACTTC	CASSPNRASGSRQETQYF
TRBV12-5	15	TRBJ2-6	NA	TGTGCTAGTGGTTCTGGGGAGGCTGGGGCCAACGTCCTGACTTTC	CASGSGEAGANVLTF
TRBV6-4	17	TRBJ1-5	TRBD1	TGTGCCAGCAGACACCCCGGGAGACAGGGGGCCCGTCAGCCCCAGCATTTT	CASRHPGRQGARQPQHF
TRBV2	14	TRBJ2-7	TRBD1	TGTGCCAGCAAGGGCAGGGGGCAGTCCTACGAGCAGTACTTC	CASKGRGQSYEQYF
TRBV11-3	15	TRBJ2-1	NA	TGTGCCAGCAGCTTAGACAGGGACACCTACAATGAGCAGTTCTTC	CASSLDRDTYNEQFF